This T cell receptor (beta chain) stems from a study of regulatory T cells in long-lasting Graves disease. Time point indicated: newly diagnosed GD, antithyroid drugs for less than 3 months. Generation of the TCR library employed RNA extracted from PBMCs. Guidelines of the American Thyroid Association were used to diagnose Graves' disease. Building the TCR beta libraries relied on iRepertoire HTBI primers, and CDR3 regions underwent Arm-PCR. TCRdb fed the multiplex PCR reads into MiXCR, producing one record per CDR3 protein. The sample holds 450,000 to 500,000 distinct CDR3 sequences, around 15% seen once. The CDR3 runs 14 residues. V was cut by 7 bases and J by 2 bases, with 12 bases left in between. This clonotype was detected ten times or more. The same data also contributed to another study, on T cells in Graves' hyperthyroidism and ophthalmopathy. That study adds: Absence of ophthalmopathy progression within 18 months defined stable Graves' hyperthyroidism. Uncontrolled infection, other autoimmune disease, pregnancy or lactation barred patients from enrollment.

The receptor was isolated from a man aged 35 to 55 with Graves disease. The rearrangement joins TRBV12-3 or TRBV12-4 to TRBJ2-1; D gene ambiguous. This specimen consisted of peripheral blood mononuclear cells (PBMCs), obtained at new diagnosis, from a patient treated with antithyroid drugs. DNA of the CDR3: TGTGCCAGCAAGGCGCGGAACCCCTACAATGAGCAGTTCTTC. This gives the protein CASKARNPYNEQFF.